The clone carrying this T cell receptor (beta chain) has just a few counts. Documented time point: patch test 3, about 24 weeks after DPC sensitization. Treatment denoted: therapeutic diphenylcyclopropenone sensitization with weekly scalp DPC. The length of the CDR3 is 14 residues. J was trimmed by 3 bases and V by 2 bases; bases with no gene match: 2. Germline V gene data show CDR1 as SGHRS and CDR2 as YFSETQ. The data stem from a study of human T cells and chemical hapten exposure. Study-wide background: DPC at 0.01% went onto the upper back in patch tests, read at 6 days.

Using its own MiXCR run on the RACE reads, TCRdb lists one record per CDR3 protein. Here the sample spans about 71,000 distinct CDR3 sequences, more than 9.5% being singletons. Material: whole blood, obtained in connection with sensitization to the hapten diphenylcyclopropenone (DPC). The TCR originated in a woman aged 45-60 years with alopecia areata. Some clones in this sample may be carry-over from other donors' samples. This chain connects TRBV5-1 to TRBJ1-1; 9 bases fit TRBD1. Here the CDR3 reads CASSLQGADTEAFF. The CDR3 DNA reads TGCGCCAGCAGCTTACAGGGGGCAGACACTGAAGCTTTCTTT.